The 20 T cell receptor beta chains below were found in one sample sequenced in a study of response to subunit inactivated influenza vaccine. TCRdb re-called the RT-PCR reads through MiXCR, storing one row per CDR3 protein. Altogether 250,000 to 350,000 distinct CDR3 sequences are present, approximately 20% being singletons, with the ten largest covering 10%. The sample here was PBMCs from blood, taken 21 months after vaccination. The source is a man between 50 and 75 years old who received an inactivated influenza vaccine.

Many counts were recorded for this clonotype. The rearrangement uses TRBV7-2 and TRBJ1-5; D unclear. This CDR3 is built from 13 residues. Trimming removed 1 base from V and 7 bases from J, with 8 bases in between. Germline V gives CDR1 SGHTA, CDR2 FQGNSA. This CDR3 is CASSLGRGQPQHF. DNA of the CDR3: TGTGCCAGCAGCTTAGGGCGAGGGCAGCCCCAGCATTTT.

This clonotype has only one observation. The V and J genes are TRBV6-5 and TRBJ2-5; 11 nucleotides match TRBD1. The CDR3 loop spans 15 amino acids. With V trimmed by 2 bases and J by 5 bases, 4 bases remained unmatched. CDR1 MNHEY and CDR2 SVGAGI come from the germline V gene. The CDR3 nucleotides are TGTGCCAGCAGTTACGGGACAGGGGGGAGGGAGACCCAGTACTTC. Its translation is CASSYGTGGRETQYF.

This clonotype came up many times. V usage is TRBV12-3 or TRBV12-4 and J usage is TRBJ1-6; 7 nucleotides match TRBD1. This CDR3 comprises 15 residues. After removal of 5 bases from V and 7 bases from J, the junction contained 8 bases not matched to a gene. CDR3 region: CASSPRDSINSPLHF. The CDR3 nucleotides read TGTGCCAGCAGTCCCCGGGACAGCATAAATTCACCCCTCCACTTT.

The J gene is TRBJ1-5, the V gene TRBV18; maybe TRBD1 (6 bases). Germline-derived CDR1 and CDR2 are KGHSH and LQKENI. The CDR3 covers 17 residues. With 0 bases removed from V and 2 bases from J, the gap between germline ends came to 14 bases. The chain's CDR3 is CASSPPTTGLGNQPQHF. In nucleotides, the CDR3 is TGTGCCAGCTCACCACCAACTACAGGGTTGGGCAATCAGCCCCAGCATTTT.

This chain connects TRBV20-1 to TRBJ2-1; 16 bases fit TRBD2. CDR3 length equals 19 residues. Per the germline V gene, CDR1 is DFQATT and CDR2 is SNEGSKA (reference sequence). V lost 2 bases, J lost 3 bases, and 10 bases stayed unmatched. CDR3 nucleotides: TGCAGTGCTAGAAAACCGGGACTAGCGGGGGGGCTGCTCTACAATGAGCAGTTCTTC. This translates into CSARKPGLAGGLLYNEQFF.

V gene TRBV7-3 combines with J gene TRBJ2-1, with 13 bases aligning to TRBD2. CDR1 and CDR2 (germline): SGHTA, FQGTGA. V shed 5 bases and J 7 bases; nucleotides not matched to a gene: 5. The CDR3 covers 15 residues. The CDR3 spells CASSPTSGRGNEQFF. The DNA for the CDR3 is TGTGCCAGCAGCCCAACTAGCGGGAGGGGTAATGAGCAGTTCTTC.

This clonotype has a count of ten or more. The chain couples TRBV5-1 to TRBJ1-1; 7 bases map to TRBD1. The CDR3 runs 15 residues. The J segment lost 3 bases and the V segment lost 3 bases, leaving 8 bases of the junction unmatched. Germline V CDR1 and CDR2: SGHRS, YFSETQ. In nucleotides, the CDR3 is TGCGCCAGCAGCTCCGGACGGGGACAGCACACTGAAGCTTTCTTT. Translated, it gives CASSSGRGQHTEAFF.

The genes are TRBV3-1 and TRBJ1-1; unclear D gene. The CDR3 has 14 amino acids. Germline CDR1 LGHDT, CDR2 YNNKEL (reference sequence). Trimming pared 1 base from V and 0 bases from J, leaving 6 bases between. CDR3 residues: CASSQGDMNTEAFF. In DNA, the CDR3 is TGTGCCAGCAGCCAAGGTGACATGAACACTGAAGCTTTCTTT.

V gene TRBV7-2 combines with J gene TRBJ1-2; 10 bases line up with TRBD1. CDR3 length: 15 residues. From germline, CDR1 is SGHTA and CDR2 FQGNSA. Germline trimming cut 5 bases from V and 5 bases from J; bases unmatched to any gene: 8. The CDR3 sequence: CASSTRQGARYGYTF. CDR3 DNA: TGTGCCAGCAGCACTAGACAGGGGGCGCGGTATGGCTACACCTTC.

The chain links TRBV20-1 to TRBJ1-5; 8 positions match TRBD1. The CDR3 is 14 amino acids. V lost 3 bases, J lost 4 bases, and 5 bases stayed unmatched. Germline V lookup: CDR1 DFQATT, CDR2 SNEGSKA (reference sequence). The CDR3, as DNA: TGCAGTGCTAGTGGCGGGACAGGAAATCAGCCCCAGCATTTT. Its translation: CSASGGTGNQPQHF.

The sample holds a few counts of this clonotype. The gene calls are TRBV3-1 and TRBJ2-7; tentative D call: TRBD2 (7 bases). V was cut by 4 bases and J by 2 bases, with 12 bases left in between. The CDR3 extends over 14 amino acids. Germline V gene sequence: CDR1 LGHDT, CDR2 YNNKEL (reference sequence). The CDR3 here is CASSPGGPPYEQYF. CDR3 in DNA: TGTGCCAGCAGCCCCGGGGGGCCCCCCTACGAGCAGTACTTC.

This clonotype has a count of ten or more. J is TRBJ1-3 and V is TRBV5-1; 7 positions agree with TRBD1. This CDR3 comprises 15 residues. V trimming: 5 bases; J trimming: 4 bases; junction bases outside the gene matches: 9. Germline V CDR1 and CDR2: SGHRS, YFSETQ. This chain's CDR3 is CASSVYGTVGNTIYF. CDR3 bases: TGCGCCAGCAGTGTATACGGGACAGTAGGAAACACCATATATTTT.

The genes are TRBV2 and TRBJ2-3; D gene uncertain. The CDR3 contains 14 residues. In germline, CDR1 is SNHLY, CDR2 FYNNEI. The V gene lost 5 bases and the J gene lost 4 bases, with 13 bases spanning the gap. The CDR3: CASSWAPRADTQYF. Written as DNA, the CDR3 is TGTGCCAGCAGTTGGGCCCCTCGGGCAGATACGCAGTATTTT.

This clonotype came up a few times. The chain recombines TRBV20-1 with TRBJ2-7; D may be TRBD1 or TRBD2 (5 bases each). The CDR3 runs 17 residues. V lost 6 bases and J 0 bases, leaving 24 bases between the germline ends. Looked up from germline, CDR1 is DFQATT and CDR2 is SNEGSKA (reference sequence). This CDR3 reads CSAPGRVGVPRSYEQYF. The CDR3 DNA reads TGCAGTGCACCGGGAAGGGTGGGGGTTCCCCGCTCCTACGAGCAGTACTTC.

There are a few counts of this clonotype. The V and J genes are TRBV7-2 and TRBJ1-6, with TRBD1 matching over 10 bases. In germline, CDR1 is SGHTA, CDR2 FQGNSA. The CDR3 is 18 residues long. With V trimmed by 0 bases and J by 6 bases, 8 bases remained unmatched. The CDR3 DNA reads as TGTGCCAGCAGCTTAGCACCCTTTGGGACAGGGGCTAATTCACCCCTCCACTTT. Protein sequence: CASSLAPFGTGANSPLHF.

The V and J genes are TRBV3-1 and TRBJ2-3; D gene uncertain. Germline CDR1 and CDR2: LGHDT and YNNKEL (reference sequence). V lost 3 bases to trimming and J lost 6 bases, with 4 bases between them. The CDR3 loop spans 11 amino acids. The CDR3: CASSQWDTQYF. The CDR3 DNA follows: TGTGCCAGCAGCCAGTGGGATACGCAGTATTTT.

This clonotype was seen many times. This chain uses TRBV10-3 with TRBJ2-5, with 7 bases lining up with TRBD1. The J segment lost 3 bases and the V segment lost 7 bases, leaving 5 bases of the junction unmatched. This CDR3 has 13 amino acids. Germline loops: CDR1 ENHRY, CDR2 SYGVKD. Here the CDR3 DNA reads TGTGCCATCAACGGACAGGCGGAAGAGACCCAGTACTTC. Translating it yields CAINGQAEETQYF.

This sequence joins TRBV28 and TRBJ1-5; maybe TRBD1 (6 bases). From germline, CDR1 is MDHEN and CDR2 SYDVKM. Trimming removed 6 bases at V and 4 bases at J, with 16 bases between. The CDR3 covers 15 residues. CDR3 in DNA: TGTGCCAGCAGCCCTCCGGGACATACGAATCAGCCCCAGCATTTT. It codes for CASSPPGHTNQPQHF. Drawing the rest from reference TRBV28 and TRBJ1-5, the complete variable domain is DVKVTQSSRYLVKRTGEKVFLECVQDMDHENMFWYRQDPGLGLRLIYFSYDVKMKEKGDIPEGYSVSREKKERFSLILESASTNQTSMYLCASSPPGHTNQPQHFGDGTRLSIL.

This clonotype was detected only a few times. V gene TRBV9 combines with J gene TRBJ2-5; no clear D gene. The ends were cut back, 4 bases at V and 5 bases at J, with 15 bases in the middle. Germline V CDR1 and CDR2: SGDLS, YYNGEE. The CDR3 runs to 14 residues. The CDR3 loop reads CASSPRAGRETQYF. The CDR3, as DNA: TGTGCCAGCAGCCCTCGTGCCGGGCGGGAGACCCAGTACTTC.

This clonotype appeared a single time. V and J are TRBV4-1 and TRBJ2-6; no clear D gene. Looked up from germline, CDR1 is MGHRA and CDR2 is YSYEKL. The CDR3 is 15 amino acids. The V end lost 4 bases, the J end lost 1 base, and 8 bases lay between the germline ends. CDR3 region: CASSPTASGANVLTF. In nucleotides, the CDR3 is TGCGCCAGCAGCCCTACAGCGTCTGGGGCCAACGTCCTGACTTTC.